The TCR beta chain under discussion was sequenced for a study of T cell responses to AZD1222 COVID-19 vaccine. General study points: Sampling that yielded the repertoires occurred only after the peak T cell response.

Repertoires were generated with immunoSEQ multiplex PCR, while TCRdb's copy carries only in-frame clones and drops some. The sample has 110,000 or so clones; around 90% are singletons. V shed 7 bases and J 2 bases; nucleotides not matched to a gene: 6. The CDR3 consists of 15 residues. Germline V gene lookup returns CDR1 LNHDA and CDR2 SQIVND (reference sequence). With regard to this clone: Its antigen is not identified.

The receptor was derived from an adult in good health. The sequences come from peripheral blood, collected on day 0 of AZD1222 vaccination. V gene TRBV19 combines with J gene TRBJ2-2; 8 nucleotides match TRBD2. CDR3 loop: CASNTRGGNTGELFF. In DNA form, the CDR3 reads TGTGCCAGTAATACCCGGGGGGGTAACACCGGGGAGCTGTTTTTT. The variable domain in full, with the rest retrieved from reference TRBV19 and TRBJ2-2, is DGGITQSPKYLFRKEGQNVTLSCEQNLNHDAMYWYRQDPGQGLRLIYYSQIVNDFQKGDIAEGYSVSREKKESFPLTVTSAQKNPTAFYLCASNTRGGNTGELFFGEGSRLTVL.